The T cell receptor beta chain under discussion was sequenced for a study of shared clonotypes between healthy human individuals. Study-wide context: Plates per donor: three CD4 naive, three CD4 memory, two CD8 naive, one CD8 memory.

Germline-derived CDR1 and CDR2 are SGHNT and YYREEE (reference sequence). The CDR3 contains 15 residues. Between the trimmed V and J ends, which lost 2 bases and 3 bases, there was a span of 9 bases. The count of this clone is one. It was around 190 ng DNA, 31,000 or so T cell genomes, that sorted-subset replicate PCRs used. Sequencing used immunoSEQ multiplex PCR; TCRdb keeps in-frame clones, though not all of them. The sample consists of 2 million to 3 million clones, approximately 94% of them appearing once. Sequenced sample: naive CD4+ T cells from PBMCs. Subset in this sample: CD45RA+ positively selected. This sequence originates from a man between 18 and 29 years old in good health. Some clones in this sample may be carry-over from other donors' samples. The chain couples TRBV5-4 to TRBJ2-6; D unresolved. The CDR3 bases are TGTGCCAGCAGCTTAGTTGGGGATGGGGCCAACGTCCTGACTTTC. Its protein product is CASSLVGDGANVLTF.